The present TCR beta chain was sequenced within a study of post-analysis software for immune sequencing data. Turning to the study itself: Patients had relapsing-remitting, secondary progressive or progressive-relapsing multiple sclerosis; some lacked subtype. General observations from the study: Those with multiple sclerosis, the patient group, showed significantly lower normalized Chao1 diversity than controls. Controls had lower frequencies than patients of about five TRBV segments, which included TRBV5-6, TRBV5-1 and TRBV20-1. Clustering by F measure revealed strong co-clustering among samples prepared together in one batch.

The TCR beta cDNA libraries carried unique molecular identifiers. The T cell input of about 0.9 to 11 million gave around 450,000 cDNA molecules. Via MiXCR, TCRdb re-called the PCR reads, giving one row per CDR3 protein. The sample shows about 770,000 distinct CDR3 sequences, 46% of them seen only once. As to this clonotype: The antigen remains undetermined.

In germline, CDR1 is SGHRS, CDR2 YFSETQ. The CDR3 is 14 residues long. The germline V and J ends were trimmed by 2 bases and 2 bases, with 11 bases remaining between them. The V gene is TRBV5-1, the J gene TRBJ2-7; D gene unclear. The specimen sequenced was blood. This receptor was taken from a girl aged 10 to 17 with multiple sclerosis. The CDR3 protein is CASSFRAGTYEQYF. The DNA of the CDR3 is TGCGCCAGCAGCTTCCGGGCCGGCACCTACGAGCAGTACTTC.